These 15 T cell receptor beta chains came from one sample sequenced in a study of T-cell memory formation after mild COVID-19 (TCRdb year 2021). Library creation used 5' RACE. TCRdb lists the instrument as Illumina NovaSeq 6000. Using fastp at Q25 and MiXCR, TCRdb reprocessed the public reads and kept productive beta chains. When rows share a CDR3 protein, they turn into one entry using the most common DNA and genes. The table for this sample lists hundreds of thousands of distinct CDR3 sequences; about a sixth of them were counted only once. The top ten clonotypes cover 20% to 25% of the sample. The sequenced material came from PBMCs or a T cell subset sorted from them (not recorded which). Source of these receptors: a man aged 18 to 30 who had mild COVID-19 (a few samples of this study predate the infection). The sample titles of this study are shuffled in the database, so cell type and time point are left out; the donor was told from shared clones.

The chain links TRBV7-8 to TRBJ2-2, with 8 bases lining up with TRBD1. CDR3 length: 12 residues. Per the germline V gene, CDR1 is SGHVS and CDR2 is FQNEAQ. V shed 6 bases and J 10 bases; nucleotides not matched to a gene: 4. In DNA form, the CDR3 reads TGTGCCAGCAGACCAGGGGGCTTGGAGCTGTTTTTT. Protein: CASRPGGLELFF.

The chain uses TRBV6-5 and TRBJ1-2, with a tentative D call TRBD1 (5 bases). CDR1 and CDR2 (germline): MNHEY, SVGAGI. The CDR3 spans 17 residues. V was cut by 5 bases and J by 4 bases, with 23 bases left in between. The CDR3 loop is CASSTRAPEDGGYGYTF. DNA for the CDR3: TGTGCCAGCAGTACACGGGCCCCCGAGGATGGGGGCTATGGCTACACCTTC.

In this sample, this clonotype turned up a few times. The chain carries TRBV6-6 and TRBJ2-1; the D is unclear. The CDR3 covers 11 residues. CDR1 and CDR2 (germline): MNHNY, SVGAGI (reference sequence). V gave up 0 bases and J gave up 9 bases, with 3 bases separating them. CDR3 sequence: CASSYSSEQFF. The DNA for the CDR3 is TGTGCCAGCAGTTACTCTAGTGAGCAGTTCTTC.

V usage is TRBV5-4 and J usage is TRBJ1-1; D uncertain. V was trimmed by 2 bases and J by 0 bases, leaving 20 bases between them. Germline CDR1 is SGHNT and CDR2 is YYREEE (reference sequence). The CDR3 totals 18 residues. Written as DNA, the CDR3 is TGTGCCAGCAGCTTTGGCCCCGTCGGCTCAATATTGAACACTGAAGCTTTCTTT. Translating gives CASSFGPVGSILNTEAFF.

The rearrangement uses TRBV20-1 and TRBJ1-2; weak D call: TRBD1 (5 bases). Germline V gene lookup returns CDR1 DFQATT and CDR2 SNEGSKA (reference sequence). This CDR3 has 12 residues. V shed 1 base and J shed 8 bases, with 11 bases lying between them. CDR3 coding DNA: TGCAGTGCTAGAGCCCAGGGATACGGCTACACCTTC. Translating it yields CSARAQGYGYTF.

The genes are TRBV3-1 and TRBJ1-1; TRBD1 is a possible D gene (6 bases). Germline loops: CDR1 LGHDT, CDR2 YNNKEL (reference sequence). CDR3 length: 17 residues. V lost 0 bases to trimming and J lost 0 bases, with 14 bases between them. The CDR3 nucleotides read TGTGCCAGCAGCCAAGACTGGACAGCGGGCTTGAACACTGAAGCTTTCTTT. Its translation is CASSQDWTAGLNTEAFF.

This clonotype has only a few counts. This chain joins TRBV28 and TRBJ2-1; maybe TRBD2 (6 bases). Germline CDR1 and CDR2: MDHEN and SYDVKM. The CDR3 is 16 amino acids. V lost 7 bases to trimming and J lost 0 bases, with 16 bases between them. CDR3 loop: CASTQLAWSSYNEQFF. CDR3 sequence (DNA): TGTGCCAGCACCCAACTAGCATGGAGCTCCTACAATGAGCAGTTCTTC.

This chain links TRBV29-1 with TRBJ2-5; TRBD1 matches 7 bases. Per germline, CDR1 SQVTM and CDR2 ANQGSEA. After removal of 6 bases from V and 3 bases from J, the junction contained 4 bases not matched to a gene. This CDR3 is built from 12 residues. Here the CDR3 reads CSVTGAEETQYF. CDR3 DNA: TGCAGCGTAACAGGGGCCGAAGAGACCCAGTACTTC.

The rearrangement joins TRBV20-1 to TRBJ2-7, with D perhaps matching TRBD1 (5 bases). Germline values: CDR1 DFQATT, CDR2 SNEGSKA (reference sequence). V shed 0 bases and J shed 4 bases, with 13 bases lying between them. The CDR3 spans 14 residues. CDR3 residues: CSARDDSNTYEQYV. For the CDR3, the DNA is TGCAGTGCTAGAGACGACAGTAACACTTACGAGCAGTACGTC.

The genes are TRBV29-1 and TRBJ1-1; D perhaps matches TRBD1 (6 bases). Trimming took off 6 bases at V and 0 bases at J, with 14 bases between the two ends. CDR3 length: 14 amino acids. Germline V gene sequence: CDR1 SQVTM, CDR2 ANQGSEA. The CDR3 DNA reads as TGCAGCGTGACTTTGACAGGTATGAACACTGAAGCTTTCTTT. This sequence encodes CSVTLTGMNTEAFF.

This clonotype was counted only a few times. This chain links TRBV20-1 with TRBJ2-1; TRBD2 matches at 12 bases. CDR1 is DFQATT and CDR2 is SNEGSKA in the germline V gene (reference sequence). V lost 0 bases, J lost 7 bases, and 4 bases stayed unmatched. The CDR3 contains 15 residues. The CDR3 region is CSARDPSGGANEQFF. CDR3 in DNA: TGCAGTGCTAGAGATCCTAGCGGGGGGGCAAATGAGCAGTTCTTC.

The genes are TRBV7-9 and TRBJ1-1; D gene unclear. Germline CDR1 is SEHNR and CDR2 is FQNEAQ (reference sequence). Trimming removed 2 bases at V and 0 bases at J, with 10 bases between. The CDR3 runs 15 residues. The CDR3 sequence is CASSLNDLVNTEAFF. DNA for the CDR3: TGTGCCAGCAGCTTAAACGACCTAGTGAACACTGAAGCTTTCTTT.

This clonotype was detected only a few times. The V call is TRBV6-6, the J call TRBJ2-7, with D unresolved. The V and J ends lost 1 base and 6 bases respectively, with 4 bases between them. Germline V CDR1 and CDR2: MNHNY, SVGAGI (reference sequence). The CDR3 is 11 amino acids. CDR3 protein: CASSYLSEQYV. The CDR3 DNA reads TGTGCCAGCAGTTACTTAAGCGAGCAGTACGTC.

The rearrangement uses TRBV11-1 and TRBJ2-2, with TRBD1 matching 9 bases. Germline V gene sequence: CDR1 SGHAT, CDR2 FQDESV (reference sequence). J gave up 3 bases and V 4 bases, and 6 bases lay outside the gene matches. This CDR3 has 16 amino acids. The CDR3 region is CASSSYRGPDTGELFF. The CDR3 coding sequence is TGTGCCAGCAGCTCCTACAGGGGGCCCGACACCGGGGAGCTGTTTTTT.

The CDR3 DNA sequence: TGCGCCAGCAGCCAAGATCTGCGGCGGGCGAACACCGGGGAGCTGTTTTTT. This encodes CASSQDLRRANTGELFF. V is TRBV4-1 and J is TRBJ2-2; D possibly corresponds to TRBD2 (5 bases). V gave up 0 bases and J gave up 0 bases, with 11 bases separating them. CDR1 and CDR2 (germline): MGHRA, YSYEKL. The CDR3 has 17 residues.